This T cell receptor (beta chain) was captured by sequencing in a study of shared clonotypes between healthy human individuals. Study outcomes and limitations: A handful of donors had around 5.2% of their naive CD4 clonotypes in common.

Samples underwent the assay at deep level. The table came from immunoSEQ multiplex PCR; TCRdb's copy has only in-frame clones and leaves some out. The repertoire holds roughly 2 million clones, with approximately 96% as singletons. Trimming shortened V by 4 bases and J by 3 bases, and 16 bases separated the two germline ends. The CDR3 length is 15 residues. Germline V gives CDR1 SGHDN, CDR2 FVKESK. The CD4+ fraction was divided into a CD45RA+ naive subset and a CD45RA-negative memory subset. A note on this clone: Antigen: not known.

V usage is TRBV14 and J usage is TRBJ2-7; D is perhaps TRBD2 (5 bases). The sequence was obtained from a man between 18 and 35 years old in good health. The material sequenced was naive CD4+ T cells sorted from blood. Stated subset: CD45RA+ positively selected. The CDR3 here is CASSPLTRGIYEQYF. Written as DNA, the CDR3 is TGTGCCAGCAGCCCCTTGACCCGAGGGATCTACGAGCAGTACTTC. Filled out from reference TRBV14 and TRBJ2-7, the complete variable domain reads EAGVTQFPSHSVIEKGQTVTLRCDPISGHDNLYWYRRVMGKEIKFLLHFVKESKQDESGMPNNRFLAERTGGTYSTLKVQPAELEDSGVYFCASSPLTRGIYEQYFGPGTRLTVT.